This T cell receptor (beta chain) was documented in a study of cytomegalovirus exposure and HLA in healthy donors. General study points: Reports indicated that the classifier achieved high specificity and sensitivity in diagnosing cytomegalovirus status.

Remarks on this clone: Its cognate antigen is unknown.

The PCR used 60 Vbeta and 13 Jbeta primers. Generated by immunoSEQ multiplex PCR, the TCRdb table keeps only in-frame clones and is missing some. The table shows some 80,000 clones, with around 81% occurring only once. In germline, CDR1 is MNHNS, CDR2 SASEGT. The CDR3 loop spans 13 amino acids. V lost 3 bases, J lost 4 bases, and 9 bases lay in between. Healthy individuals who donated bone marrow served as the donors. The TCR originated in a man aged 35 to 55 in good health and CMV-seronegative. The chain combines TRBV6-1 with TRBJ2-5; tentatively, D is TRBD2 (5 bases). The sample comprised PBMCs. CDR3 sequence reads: CASSDGLRETQYF. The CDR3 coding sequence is TGTGCCAGCAGTGATGGACTTCGAGAGACCCAGTACTTC.